These 5 T cell receptor beta chains originate from one sample sequenced in a study of T-cell memory formation after mild COVID-19. From the 5' RACE reads, TCRdb called clonotypes with MiXCR, one entry per CDR3 protein. The sample includes hundreds of thousands of distinct CDR3 sequences, around 13% of them seen just once. The specimen was PBMCs or a T cell subset sorted from them (not recorded which). These TCRs come from a man younger than 35 who had mild COVID-19 (a few samples of this study predate the infection). Cell type and time point are not known.

The CDR3 DNA sequence: TGTGCCAGCAGCCCCGTCGTGGGCGGCCAAGAGACCCAGTACTTC. This encodes CASSPVVGGQETQYF. The chain uses TRBV6-6 and TRBJ2-5; D not resolved. This CDR3 is 15 amino acids long. Germline loops: CDR1 MNHNY, CDR2 SVGAGI (reference sequence). Trimming stripped 6 bases from V and 1 base from J, with 15 bases between.

This clonotype was recorded at least ten times. V usage is TRBV5-5 and J usage is TRBJ1-1, with D unclear. The V end lost 4 bases, the J end lost 3 bases, and 16 bases lay between the germline ends. Germline CDR1 is SGHKS and CDR2 is YYEKEE (reference sequence). CDR3 size: 15 residues. The CDR3 region is CASSTAAEGYTEAFF. The CDR3 DNA reads as TGTGCCAGCAGCACCGCGGCAGAGGGATACACTGAAGCTTTCTTT.

The table lists this clonotype with many counts. The J gene is TRBJ2-4, the V gene TRBV7-2; 10 nucleotides align to TRBD2. V lost 2 bases, J lost 8 bases, and 6 bases stayed unmatched. Germline CDR1 SGHTA, CDR2 FQGNSA. The CDR3 runs 15 residues. CDR3 DNA: TGTGCCAGCAGCTTACCTAGCGGGGGTTCATACATTCAGTACTTC. Protein sequence: CASSLPSGGSYIQYF.

There are many counts of this clonotype. This sequence joins TRBV5-4 and TRBJ2-7, with a weak D call TRBD2 (5 bases). V was pared by 0 bases and J by 3 bases, with 10 bases between. The CDR3 extends over 14 amino acids. CDR1 is SGHNT and CDR2 is YYREEE in the germline V gene (reference sequence). The CDR3 DNA sequence: TGTGCCAGCAGCTTGGGGGCGGGCCTCTACGAGCAGTACTTC. Translation gives CASSLGAGLYEQYF. The variable domain in full, with the rest retrieved from reference TRBV5-4 and TRBJ2-7, is ETGVTQSPTHLIKTRGQQVTLRCSSQSGHNTVSWYQQALGQGPQFIFQYYREEENGRGNFPPRFSGLQFPNYSSELNVNALELDDSALYLCASSLGAGLYEQYFGPGTRLTVT.

This chain links TRBV6-1 with TRBJ2-7, with 13 bases lining up with TRBD2. The CDR3 is made up of 16 amino acids. The V segment lost 4 bases and the J segment 1 base; nucleotides outside the gene matches: 4. Germline values: CDR1 MNHNS, CDR2 SASEGT. In DNA form, the CDR3 reads TGTGCCAGCAGTGGCGGACTAGCGGGGGCGTCCTACGAGCAGTACGTC. Residues: CASSGGLAGASYEQYV.